A single sample is the source of the 14 T cell receptor beta chains below, sequenced in a study of vaccination and CD4 T cells after COVID-19. These receptors' targets are unknown. The treatment: roughly 11-day PBMC culture with coronavirus spike peptide pools or control peptides (ViraFEST assay). An Oncomine TCR Beta short-read assay was used to sequence the DNA from cultured CD4+ T cells. TCRdb re-analysed the PCR reads in MiXCR, keeping a single row per CDR3 protein. The sample has around 19,000 distinct CDR3 sequences; approximately 63% are singletons. Sequenced input: CD4+ T cells from blood, cultured in vitro. The receptors derive from a human donor who had recovered from COVID-19.

This clonotype was seen a single time. The J gene is TRBJ2-5, the V gene TRBV20-1; no reliable D call. The V end lost 3 bases, the J end lost 3 bases, and 5 bases lay between the germline ends. Per the germline V gene, CDR1 is DFQATT and CDR2 is SNEGSKA (reference sequence). CDR3 size: 11 residues. For the CDR3, the DNA is TGCAGTGCTAGGAGGAAAGAGACCCAGTACTTC. Protein sequence: CSARRKETQYF.

The chain combines TRBV7-6 with TRBJ1-5; 7 bases map to TRBD1. CDR3 length: 15 residues. The J segment lost 4 bases and the V segment lost 5 bases, leaving 8 bases of the junction unmatched. Germline assignment: CDR1 SGHVS and CDR2 FNYEAQ. The DNA for the CDR3 is TGTGCCAGCAGCCCACGACAGGGCCGGAATCAGCCCCAGCATTTT. This gives the protein CASSPRQGRNQPQHF.

The rearrangement links TRBV7-9 to TRBJ1-1; weak D call: TRBD1 (6 bases). Per the germline V gene, CDR1 is SEHNR and CDR2 is FQNEAQ (reference sequence). V gave up 5 bases and J gave up 2 bases, with 15 bases separating them. The CDR3 consists of 15 residues. The DNA for the CDR3 is TGTGCCAGCAGCATCCGGACAGCCGCCAACACTGAAGCTTTCTTT. Amino acid sequence: CASSIRTAANTEAFF.

The rearrangement links TRBV4-3 to TRBJ2-5; 8 bases map to TRBD2. This CDR3 is built from 15 residues. The V segment lost 0 bases and the J segment 4 bases; nucleotides outside the gene matches: 4. The germline V gene encodes CDR1 LGHNA and CDR2 YSLEER. This CDR3 is CASSQDPSGRETQYF. In DNA, the CDR3 is TGCGCCAGCAGCCAAGATCCCAGCGGGAGAGAGACCCAGTACTTC.

CDR3 protein: CASSLATRQHSNQPQHF. The CDR3 nucleotides read TGTGCCAGCAGCTTAGCGACCCGACAGCATAGCAATCAGCCCCAGCATTTT. The chain joins TRBV7-2 to TRBJ1-5; tentative D call: TRBD1 (5 bases). CDR1 and CDR2 from the germline V gene are SGHTA and FQGNSA. Trimming took 0 bases from V and 0 from J, leaving 12 bases between them. The CDR3 extends over 17 amino acids.

The chain recombines TRBV28 with TRBJ1-2; no definite D call. CDR1 is MDHEN and CDR2 is SYDVKM in the germline V gene. The CDR3 consists of 12 residues. V was pared by 3 bases and J by 5 bases, with 7 bases between. CDR3 sequence (DNA): TGTGCCAGCAGTTTTGGAGGATATGGCTACACCTTC. As protein: CASSFGGYGYTF.

The genes are TRBV6-2 or TRBV6-3 and TRBJ1-6; D possibly corresponds to TRBD1 (5 bases). Trimming pared 7 bases from V and 6 bases from J, leaving 13 bases between. Germline CDR1 MNHEY, CDR2 SVGEGT. This CDR3 contains 14 residues. CDR3 amino acids: CASTQGRINSPLHF. For the CDR3, the DNA is TGTGCCAGCACCCAGGGAAGAATTAATTCACCCCTCCACTTT.

The rearrangement uses TRBV5-1 and TRBJ2-7; 15 bases are shared with TRBD2. This CDR3 has 17 amino acids. The J segment lost 1 base and the V segment lost 2 bases, leaving 4 bases of the junction unmatched. In germline, CDR1 is SGHRS, CDR2 YFSETQ. For the CDR3, the DNA is TGCGCCAGCAGCTTCGCGGGACTAGCGGGAGGATCCTACGAGCAGTACTTC. It encodes CASSFAGLAGGSYEQYF.

V gene TRBV28 combines with J gene TRBJ2-3; D might be TRBD2 (5 bases). Trimming cost V 11 bases and J 0 bases, with 9 bases left between them. Germline CDR1 MDHEN, CDR2 SYDVKM. This CDR3 has 12 residues. CDR3 sequence: CASGVSTDTQYF. CDR3 bases: TGTGCCTCCGGGGTTAGCACAGATACGCAGTATTTT.

This clonotype was counted only a few times. The chain is built from TRBV20-1 and TRBJ2-1; 9 bases fit TRBD2. Trimming removed 6 bases from V and 4 bases from J; junction bases left unmatched: 10. The CDR3 has 15 residues. Germline V CDR1 and CDR2: DFQATT, SNEGSKA (reference sequence). The CDR3 DNA is TGCAGTGCCAGCGGGTTCGCGGGGGGGTACAATGAGCAGTTCTTC. It is translated as CSASGFAGGYNEQFF.

V and J are TRBV2 and TRBJ1-6; D remains ambiguous. The CDR3 is 15 amino acids. Germline-derived CDR1 and CDR2 are SNHLY and FYNNEI. V was trimmed by 6 bases and J by 10 bases, leaving 19 bases between them. CDR3 residues: CASRAQEGMGSPLHF. In nucleotides, the CDR3 is TGTGCCAGCAGGGCGCAGGAGGGCATGGGATCACCCCTCCACTTT.

This clonotype was seen more than once but under ten times. This chain connects TRBV6-2 or TRBV6-3 to TRBJ1-5; no reliable D call. Germline CDR1 reads MNHEY; CDR2 reads SVGEGT. The CDR3 has 15 amino acids. V lost 8 bases, J lost 0 bases, and 14 bases lay in between. The CDR3 spells CASRPGTYSNQPQHF. CDR3 coding DNA: TGTGCCAGCCGACCGGGAACCTATAGCAATCAGCCCCAGCATTTT.

This clonotype came up a few times. The chain joins TRBV2 to TRBJ1-2, with 7 positions matching TRBD1. The CDR3 is made up of 14 amino acids. Germline CDR1 and CDR2: SNHLY and FYNNEI. The junction had 9 bases not matched to a gene; V was cut back by 5 bases and J by 6 bases. CDR3 nucleotides: TGTGCCAGCAGTCAGAGACAGGGCACAGATGGCTACACCTTC. It is translated as CASSQRQGTDGYTF.

The chain combines TRBV6-2 or TRBV6-3 with TRBJ1-5; D gene uncertain. V lost 6 bases and J 6 bases, leaving 15 bases between the germline ends. The CDR3 contains 14 residues. Germline V gene sequence: CDR1 MNHEY, CDR2 SVGEGT. The CDR3 DNA follows: TGTGCCAGCAGAAACAGCCCCCTGGGTCAGCCCCAGCATTTT. This gives the protein CASRNSPLGQPQHF.